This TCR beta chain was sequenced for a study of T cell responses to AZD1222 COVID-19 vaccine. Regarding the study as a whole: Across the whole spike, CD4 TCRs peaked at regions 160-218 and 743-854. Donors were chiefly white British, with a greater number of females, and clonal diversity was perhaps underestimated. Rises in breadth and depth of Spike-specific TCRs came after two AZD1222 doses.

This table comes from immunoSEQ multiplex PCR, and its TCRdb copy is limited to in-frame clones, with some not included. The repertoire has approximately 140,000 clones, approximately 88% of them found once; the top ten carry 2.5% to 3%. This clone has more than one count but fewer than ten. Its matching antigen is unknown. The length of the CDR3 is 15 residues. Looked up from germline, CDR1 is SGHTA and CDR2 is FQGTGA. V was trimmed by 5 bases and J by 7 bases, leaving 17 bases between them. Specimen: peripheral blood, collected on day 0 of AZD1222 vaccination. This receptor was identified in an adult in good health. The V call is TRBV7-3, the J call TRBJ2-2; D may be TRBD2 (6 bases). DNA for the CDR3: TGTGCCAGCAGCCGGAGGCCGGGGGATGTCGGGGAGCTGTTTTTT. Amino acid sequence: CASSRRPGDVGELFF.